The entry below describes one TCR beta chain. Antigen: not known. These data originate in a study of response to subunit inactivated influenza vaccine. Findings of the study overall: Authors suggested seasonal influenza vaccinations each recruit few new T cells.

TCRdb redid the calling of the RT-PCR reads with MiXCR, one entry per CDR3 protein. The sample gives about 540,000 distinct CDR3 sequences, approximately 14% of which show up once; 11% is in the top ten. Trimming took 5 bases from V and 7 from J; bases not matched to a gene: 6. The germline V gene encodes CDR1 MDHEN and CDR2 SYDVKM. The CDR3 is 14 residues long. This chain uses TRBV28 with TRBJ2-2, with TRBD1 identical over 8 bases. The sample consisted of PBMCs from blood, taken 12 days after vaccination. This clonotype was sampled from a man aged 45-65 years who received an inactivated influenza vaccine. The CDR3 bases are TGTGCCAGCAGTCGGGCAGGGGGCCTCGGGGAGCTGTTTTTT. Its protein product is CASSRAGGLGELFF. Combining the CDR3 with reference TRBV28 and TRBJ2-2 gives the whole variable domain DVKVTQSSRYLVKRTGEKVFLECVQDMDHENMFWYRQDPGLGLRLIYFSYDVKMKEKGDIPEGYSVSREKKERFSLILESASTNQTSMYLCASSRAGGLGELFFGEGSRLTVL.